The 22 T cell receptor beta chains listed next were all sequenced from one sample in a study of blood T cell repertoires in COVID-19. Method: immunoSEQ multiplex PCR; TCRdb's copy keeps in-frame clones and lacks some. The sample records around 120,000 clones, 85% being singletons. What was sequenced was peripheral blood. The receptor source for this set is a human donor in a cohort sampled during active COVID-19.

The chain is built from TRBV9 and TRBJ2-5, with TRBD2 matching over 9 bases. J gave up 5 bases and V 0 bases, and 11 bases lay outside the gene matches. The CDR3 totals 17 residues. Germline lookup yields CDR1 SGDLS and CDR2 YYNGEE. The chain's CDR3 is CASSVGGSGSGMETQYF. Written as DNA, the CDR3 is TGTGCCAGCAGCGTAGGTGGTAGCGGGAGTGGTATGGAGACCCAGTACTTC.

V usage is TRBV4-2 and J usage is TRBJ2-1; 7 bases line up with TRBD1. J gave up 0 bases and V 1 base, and 6 bases lay outside the gene matches. The germline gives CDR1 LGHNA, CDR2 YNFKEQ. This CDR3 is 17 amino acids long. This CDR3 reads CASSQVQGQSSYNEQFF. The CDR3 DNA is TGTGCCAGCAGCCAAGTCCAGGGACAGAGCTCCTACAATGAGCAGTTCTTC.

The chain has TRBV27 and TRBJ1-2; TRBD1 might be the D (5 bases). Germline values: CDR1 MNHEY, CDR2 SMNVEV (reference sequence). The V end lost 7 bases, the J end lost 7 bases, and 19 bases lay between the germline ends. The CDR3 covers 14 residues. The CDR3, as DNA: TGTGCCAGCACCTATGGGGGAGGGGCAGGTGGCTACACCTTC. It yields the protein CASTYGGGAGGYTF.

This clone was counted once. The chain couples TRBV7-9 to TRBJ2-7; tentative D call: TRBD2 (5 bases). The CDR3 covers 14 residues. Germline loops: CDR1 SEHNR, CDR2 FQNEAQ (reference sequence). Trimming removed 0 bases from V and 7 bases from J, with 13 bases in between. The CDR3, as DNA: TGTGCCAGCAGCTTAGCTGCGGGTACGGGGGAGCAGTACTTC. This sequence encodes CASSLAAGTGEQYF. Complete variable domain (other parts from reference TRBV7-9 and TRBJ2-7): DTGVSQNPRHKITKRGQNVTFRCDPISEHNRLYWYRQTLGQGPEFLTYFQNEAQLEKSRLLSDRFSAERPKGSFSTLEIQRTEQGDSAMYLCASSLAAGTGEQYFGPGTRLTVT.

This clone has a single count. This chain connects TRBV28 to TRBJ1-4, with 7 bases matching TRBD1. CDR1 is MDHEN and CDR2 is SYDVKM in the germline V gene. The J segment lost 8 bases and the V segment lost 6 bases, leaving 15 bases of the junction unmatched. This CDR3 contains 16 residues. CDR3: CASSPPRTGDGEKLFF. The CDR3 region has the DNA TGTGCCAGCAGCCCGCCCCGGACAGGCGACGGGGAAAAACTGTTTTTT.

CDR3 loop: CAISETTANGYTF. CDR3 in DNA: TGTGCCATCAGTGAGACGACAGCGAATGGCTACACCTTC. The V gene is TRBV10-3, the J gene TRBJ1-2; TRBD1 is a possible D gene (5 bases). The germline gives CDR1 ENHRY, CDR2 SYGVKD. Trimming took 2 bases from V and 6 from J, leaving 10 bases between them. This CDR3 contains 13 residues.

This clone was detected only once. The rearrangement links TRBV19 to TRBJ1-6, with D unresolved. Germline V gives CDR1 LNHDA, CDR2 SQIVND (reference sequence). The CDR3 runs to 16 residues. V lost 6 bases, J lost 0 bases, and 12 bases lay in between. The CDR3 nucleotides are TGTGCCAGTAGAGTTTTTGGGAGCTCCTATAATTCACCCCTCCACTTT. Encoded protein: CASRVFGSSYNSPLHF.

The V call is TRBV3-1 (or the pseudogene TRBV3-2), the J call TRBJ2-7, with a tentative D call TRBD2 (6 bases). Looked up from germline, CDR1 is LGHDT and CDR2 is YNNKEL (reference sequence). With 4 bases removed from V and 6 bases from J, the gap between germline ends came to 16 bases. The CDR3 is made up of 14 amino acids. Written as DNA, the CDR3 is TGTGCCAGCAGCCCCGGGACTGGGTCATCCGAGCAGTACTTC. It codes for CASSPGTGSSEQYF.

The chain links TRBV5-1 to TRBJ2-5; D may be TRBD2 (7 bases). Germline V gene lookup returns CDR1 SGHRS and CDR2 YFSETQ. CDR3 size: 13 residues. V shed 4 bases and J shed 1 base, with 8 bases lying between them. The CDR3 DNA follows: TGCGCCAGCAGCGGGGGGGCCCAAGAGACCCAGTACTTC. This sequence encodes CASSGGAQETQYF.

This chain connects TRBV30 to TRBJ2-7; a weak D match, TRBD2 (7 bases). V was cut by 0 bases and J by 1 base, with 13 bases left in between. Germline V gene data show CDR1 as GTSNPN and CDR2 as SVGIG (reference sequence). CDR3 length equals 15 residues. The CDR3 DNA reads as TGTGCCTGGAGTGTTGCCAGGGGAGGGTCCTACGAGCAGTACTTC. It yields the protein CAWSVARGGSYEQYF. The full variable domain, in which reference TRBV30 and TRBJ2-7 provide the parts outside the CDR3, is SQTIHQWPATLVQPVGSPLSLECTVEGTSNPNLYWYRQAAGRGLQLLFYSVGIGQISSEVPQNLSASRPQDRQFILSSKKLLLSDSGFYLCAWSVARGGSYEQYFGPGTRLTVT.

The rearrangement joins TRBV9 to TRBJ2-3; TRBD1 matches at 9 bases. Germline V gene sequence: CDR1 SGDLS, CDR2 YYNGEE. With 10 bases clipped from V and 0 bases from J, the junction kept 12 bases outside the gene matches. The CDR3 spans 16 residues. Written as DNA, the CDR3 is TGTGCCTACGCCGGGACAGGGACCAAAAGCACAGATACGCAGTATTTT. It yields the protein CAYAGTGTKSTDTQYF. The full variable domain, its missing parts supplied by reference TRBV9 and TRBJ2-3, is DSGVTQTPKHLITATGQRVTLRCSPRSGDLSVYWYQQSLDQGLQFLIQYYNGEERAKGNILERFSAQQFPDLHSELNLSSLELGDSALYFCAYAGTGTKSTDTQYFGPGTRLTVL.

This chain joins TRBV19 and TRBJ2-2; 15 positions match TRBD2. Trimming took 8 bases from V and 6 from J; bases not matched to a gene: 4. Germline-derived CDR1 and CDR2 are LNHDA and SQIVND (reference sequence). The CDR3 extends over 15 amino acids. CDR3 residues: CASGLAGGLSGELFF. The CDR3 bases are TGTGCCAGTGGACTAGCGGGAGGGCTCTCCGGGGAGCTGTTTTTT.

The chain couples TRBV4-2 to TRBJ2-2, with 7 bases identical to TRBD1. The germline CDR1 and CDR2 sequences are LGHNA and YNFKEQ. CDR3 length equals 16 residues. The V and J ends lost 0 bases and 1 base, in that order; junction bases with no gene match: 2. The CDR3 region has the DNA TGTGCCAGCAGCCAAGAAGGGGGCCGGAACACCGGGGAGCTGTTTTTT. Amino acid sequence: CASSQEGGRNTGELFF.

The V call is TRBV19, the J call TRBJ1-2, with 9 bases fitting TRBD1. The CDR3 has 14 amino acids. Per germline, CDR1 LNHDA and CDR2 SQIVND (reference sequence). The J segment lost 4 bases and the V segment lost 7 bases, leaving 7 bases of the junction unmatched. CDR3 amino acids: CASNPGQGGYGYTF. CDR3 nucleotide sequence: TGTGCCAGTAACCCGGGACAGGGAGGCTATGGCTACACCTTC.

This clone was found a few times. The chain links TRBV5-1 to TRBJ2-7, with TRBD1 matching over 7 bases. Germline values: CDR1 SGHRS, CDR2 YFSETQ. The V gene end was trimmed by 4 bases and the J gene end by 6 bases; junction bases not matched to a gene: 7. This CDR3 is 13 amino acids long. This CDR3 reads CASSPRTGGEQYF. CDR3 coding DNA: TGCGCCAGCAGCCCCAGGACAGGTGGCGAGCAGTACTTC.

The gene calls are TRBV19 and TRBJ1-2; D uncertain. The CDR3 consists of 13 residues. From germline, CDR1 is LNHDA and CDR2 SQIVND (reference sequence). With 8 bases removed from V and 5 bases from J, the gap between germline ends came to 15 bases. The CDR3 nucleotides are TGTGCCAGTTCGGGAGGTTTAGGGTATGGCTACACCTTC. It specifies CASSGGLGYGYTF.

This rearrangement joins TRBV10-3 to TRBJ2-1; 8 positions agree with TRBD1. The germline gives CDR1 ENHRY, CDR2 SYGVKD. CDR3 length: 15 residues. With V trimmed by 3 bases and J by 4 bases, 5 bases remained unmatched. CDR3 in DNA: TGTGCCATCAGTGAAGGGACAGGTTCGTACAATGAGCAGTTCTTC. It codes for CAISEGTGSYNEQFF.

This chain connects TRBV5-4 to TRBJ1-2; 7 nucleotides align to TRBD1. The ends lost 3 bases at V and 8 bases at J; junction bases unmatched: 10. The CDR3 extends over 14 amino acids. From germline, CDR1 is SGHNT and CDR2 YYREEE (reference sequence). The chain's CDR3 is CASSSSDRAWGYTF. The CDR3 nucleotides read TGTGCCAGCAGCTCCAGTGACAGGGCGTGGGGCTACACCTTC.

This chain links TRBV7-2 with TRBJ2-7; 14 bases align to TRBD2. The CDR3 contains 15 residues. Germline CDR1 is SGHTA and CDR2 is FQGNSA. The V and J ends lost 8 bases and 4 bases, in that order; junction bases with no gene match: 7. The CDR3 is CASLGGLAGVYEQYF. As DNA, the CDR3 is TGTGCCAGCTTGGGGGGACTAGCGGGGGTGTACGAGCAGTACTTC.

Remarks on this clone: With a much larger clone just one base away, this may be a read error. The sample holds other DNA sequences that translate to the same CDR3. The rearrangement links TRBV29-1 to TRBJ2-7, with TRBD1 matching 10 bases. Germline CDR1 SQVTM, CDR2 ANQGSEA. The CDR3 has 14 residues. J lost 1 base, V lost 1 base, and 1 base had no gene match. For the CDR3, the DNA is TGCAGCGTTGAAGGGACAGGGGGATCCTACGAGCAGTACTTC. Its protein is CSVEGTGGSYEQYF.

The genes are TRBV28 and TRBJ1-5, with D perhaps matching TRBD1 (5 bases). V was trimmed by 7 bases and J by 2 bases, leaving 15 bases between them. This CDR3 region has 15 residues. Germline V gene sequence: CDR1 MDHEN, CDR2 SYDVKM. The chain's CDR3 is CASITTGGGNQPQHF. In nucleotides, the CDR3 is TGTGCCAGCATCACCACCGGAGGGGGCAATCAGCCCCAGCATTTT.

The chain couples TRBV11-2 to TRBJ2-1, with 8 bases identical to TRBD2. Germline CDR1 and CDR2: SGHAT and FQNNGV. This CDR3 contains 17 residues. The ends lost 4 bases at V and 3 bases at J; junction bases unmatched: 11. CDR3 in DNA: TGTGCCAGCAGCTCAACTATTAGCGGGGCACACTACAATGAGCAGTTCTTC. Translation gives CASSSTISGAHYNEQFF.